This T cell receptor (beta chain) was recovered during a study of blood T cell repertoires in COVID-19. Ages ranged from roughly 18 to 100 years, with residence in 24 US areas. The V gene's germline CDR1 is KGHSH and CDR2 LQKENI. Trimming removed 3 bases from V and 4 bases from J; junction bases left unmatched: 5. The CDR3 is made up of 14 amino acids. Sequencing used immunoSEQ multiplex PCR; TCRdb keeps in-frame clones, though not all of them. The table records roughly 360,000 clones, roughly 88% of them present only once. Sequencing was performed on PBMCs or T cells enriched from blood (not recorded which). The receptor was isolated from a woman in her twenties or thirties with acute COVID-19. The V gene is TRBV18, the J gene TRBJ2-5; 7 bases match TRBD2. CDR3 residues: CASSPGLDGETQYF. CDR3 sequence (DNA): TGTGCCAGCTCACCTGGACTAGACGGAGAGACCCAGTACTTC. The entire variable domain, with the rest obtained from reference TRBV18 and TRBJ2-5, is as follows: NAGVMQNPRHLVRRRGQEARLRCSPMKGHSHVYWYRQLPEEGLKFMVYLQKENIIDESGMPKERFSAEFPKEGPSILRIQQVVRGDSAAYFCASSPGLDGETQYFGPGTRLLVL.